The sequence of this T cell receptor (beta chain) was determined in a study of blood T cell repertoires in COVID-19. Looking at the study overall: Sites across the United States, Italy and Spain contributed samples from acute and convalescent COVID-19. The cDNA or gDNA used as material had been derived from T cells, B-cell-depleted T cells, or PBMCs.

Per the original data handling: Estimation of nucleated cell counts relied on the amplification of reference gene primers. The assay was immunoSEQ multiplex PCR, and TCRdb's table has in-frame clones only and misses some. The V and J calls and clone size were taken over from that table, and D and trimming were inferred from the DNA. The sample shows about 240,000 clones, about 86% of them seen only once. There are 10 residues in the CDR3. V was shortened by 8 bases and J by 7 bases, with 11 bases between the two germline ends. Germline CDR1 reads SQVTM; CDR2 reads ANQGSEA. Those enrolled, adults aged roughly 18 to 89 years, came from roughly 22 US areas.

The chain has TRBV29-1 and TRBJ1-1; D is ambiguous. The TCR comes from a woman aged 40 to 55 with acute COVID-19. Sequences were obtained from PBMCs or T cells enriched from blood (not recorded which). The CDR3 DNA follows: TGCAGCTCTGGACGGGGTGAAGCTTTCTTT. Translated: CSSGRGEAFF.